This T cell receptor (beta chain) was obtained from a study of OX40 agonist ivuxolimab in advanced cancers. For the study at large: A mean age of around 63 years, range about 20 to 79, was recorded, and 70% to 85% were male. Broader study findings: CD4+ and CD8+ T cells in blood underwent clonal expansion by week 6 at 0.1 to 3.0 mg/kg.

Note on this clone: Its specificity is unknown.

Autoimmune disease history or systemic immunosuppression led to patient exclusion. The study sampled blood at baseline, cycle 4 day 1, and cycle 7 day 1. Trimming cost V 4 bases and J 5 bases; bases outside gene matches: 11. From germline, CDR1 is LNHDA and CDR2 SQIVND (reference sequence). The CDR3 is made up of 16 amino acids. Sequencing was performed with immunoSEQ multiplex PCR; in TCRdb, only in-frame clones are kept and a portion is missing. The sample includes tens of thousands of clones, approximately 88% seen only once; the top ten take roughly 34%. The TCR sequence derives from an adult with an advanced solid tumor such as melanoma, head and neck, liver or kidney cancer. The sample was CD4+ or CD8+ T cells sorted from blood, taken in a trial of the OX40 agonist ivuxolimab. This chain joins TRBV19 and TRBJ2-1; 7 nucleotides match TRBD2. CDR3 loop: CASSTPPGLQNNEQFF. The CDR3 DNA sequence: TGTGCCAGTAGTACTCCCCCGGGACTACAGAACAATGAGCAGTTCTTC.